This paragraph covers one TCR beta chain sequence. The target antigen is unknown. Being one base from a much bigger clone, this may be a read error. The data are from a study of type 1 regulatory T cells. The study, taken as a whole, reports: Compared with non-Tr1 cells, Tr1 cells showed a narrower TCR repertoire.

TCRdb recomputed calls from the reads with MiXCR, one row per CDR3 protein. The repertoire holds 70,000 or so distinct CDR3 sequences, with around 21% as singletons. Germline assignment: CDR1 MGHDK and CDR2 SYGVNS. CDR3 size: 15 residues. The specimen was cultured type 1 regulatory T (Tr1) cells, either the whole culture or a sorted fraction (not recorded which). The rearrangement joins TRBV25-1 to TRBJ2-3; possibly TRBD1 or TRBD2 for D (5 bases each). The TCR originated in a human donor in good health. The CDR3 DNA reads TGTGCCGGCAGTGAATACCGCCGGGGCACAGATATTCAGTATTTT. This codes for CAGSEYRRGTDIQYF.